This T cell receptor (beta chain) came from a study of T cell repertoires in cytomegalovirus infection. Study conclusions and caveats: The ex vivo response was dominated by HLA-C-restricted CMV-specific TCR beta clonotypes. Accumulated public TCR beta family frequency recognized individuals carrying CMV together with the relevant HLA.

V lost 5 bases to trimming and J lost 8 bases; unmatched junction nucleotides: 10. Germline CDR1 SGHTA, CDR2 FQGNSA. The CDR3 loop spans 15 amino acids. TCRdb re-derived calls from the reads in MiXCR, one entry per CDR3 protein. Of around 130,000 distinct CDR3 sequences listed, under 30% were seen once; the top ten hold roughly 33%. This clonotype was seen many times. Antigen: not known. Sequencing input: PBMCs, sequenced either directly or after in vitro stimulation (not recorded which). This chain links TRBV7-2 with TRBJ2-1; 9 bases agree with TRBD1. The TCR sequence derives from a human donor in good health (CMV status not recorded). Some clones in this sample may be carry-over from other donors' samples. The CDR3 spells CASSQDGTGFDEQFF. DNA for the CDR3: TGTGCCAGCAGCCAGGACGGGACAGGGTTCGATGAGCAGTTCTTC.